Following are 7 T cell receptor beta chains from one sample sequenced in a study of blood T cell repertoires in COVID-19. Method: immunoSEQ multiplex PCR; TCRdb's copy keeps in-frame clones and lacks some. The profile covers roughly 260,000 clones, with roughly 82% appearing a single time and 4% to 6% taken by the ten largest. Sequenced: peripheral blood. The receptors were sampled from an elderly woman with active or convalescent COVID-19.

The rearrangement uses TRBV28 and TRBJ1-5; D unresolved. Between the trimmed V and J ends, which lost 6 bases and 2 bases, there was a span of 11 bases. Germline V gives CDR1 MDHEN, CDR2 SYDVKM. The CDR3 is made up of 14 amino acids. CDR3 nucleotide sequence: TGTGCCAGCAGACCCCCCCCAGGCAATCAGCCCCAGCATTTT. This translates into CASRPPPGNQPQHF.

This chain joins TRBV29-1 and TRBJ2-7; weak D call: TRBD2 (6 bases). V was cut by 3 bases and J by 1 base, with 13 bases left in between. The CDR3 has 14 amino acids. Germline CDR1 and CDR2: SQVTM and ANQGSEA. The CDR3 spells CSVEGGRSSYEQYF. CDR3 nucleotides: TGCAGCGTTGAGGGGGGTCGGAGTTCCTACGAGCAGTACTTC.

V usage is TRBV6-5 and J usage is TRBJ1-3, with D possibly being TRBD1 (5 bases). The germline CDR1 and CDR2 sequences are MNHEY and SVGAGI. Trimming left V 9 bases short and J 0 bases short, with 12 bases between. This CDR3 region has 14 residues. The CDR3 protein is CASTQGGSGNTIYF. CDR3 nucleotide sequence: TGTGCCAGTACCCAGGGTGGCTCTGGAAACACCATATATTTT.

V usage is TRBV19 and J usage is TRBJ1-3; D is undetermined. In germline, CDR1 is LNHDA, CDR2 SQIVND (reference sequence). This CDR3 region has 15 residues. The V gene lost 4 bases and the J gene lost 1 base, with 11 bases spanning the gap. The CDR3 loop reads CASSKTASSGNTIYF. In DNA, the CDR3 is TGTGCCAGTAGTAAAACAGCCTCATCTGGAAACACCATATATTTT.

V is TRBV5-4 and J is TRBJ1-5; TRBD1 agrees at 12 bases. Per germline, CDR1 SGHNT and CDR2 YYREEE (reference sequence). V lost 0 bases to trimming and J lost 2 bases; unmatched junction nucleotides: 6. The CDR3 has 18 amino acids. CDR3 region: CASSLGGQGAVGNQPQHF. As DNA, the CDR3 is TGTGCCAGCAGCTTGGGGGGACAGGGGGCCGTAGGCAATCAGCCCCAGCATTTT.

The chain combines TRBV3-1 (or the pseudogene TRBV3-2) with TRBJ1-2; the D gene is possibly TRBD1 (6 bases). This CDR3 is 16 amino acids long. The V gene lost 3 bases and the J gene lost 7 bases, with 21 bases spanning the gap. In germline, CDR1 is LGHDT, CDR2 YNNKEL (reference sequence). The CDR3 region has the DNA TGTGCCAGCAGCCATCCTGGGACGCGACGAGGGGGTGGCTACACCTTC. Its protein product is CASSHPGTRRGGGYTF.

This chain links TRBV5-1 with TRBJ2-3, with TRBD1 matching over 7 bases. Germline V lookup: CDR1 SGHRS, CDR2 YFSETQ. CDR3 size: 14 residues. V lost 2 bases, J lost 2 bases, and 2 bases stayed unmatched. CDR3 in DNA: TGCGCCAGCAGCTTCGGGACAGTCACAGATACGCAGTATTTT. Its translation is CASSFGTVTDTQYF.